This is a list of T cell receptor beta chains from one sample in a study of T cell changes during pregnancy in multiple sclerosis. Data came from immunoSEQ multiplex PCR; TCRdb stores just in-frame clones and leaves some out. Counted here are some 30,000 clones, approximately 90% occurring once; the ten biggest clones make up 4.3%. This sample comprised CD8+ T cells from peripheral blood mononuclear cells, obtained in the second trimester of pregnancy. The receptors originated from a female donor with multiple sclerosis, enrolled in a pregnancy study. Each CDR3 is given with its conserved first and last residue. D genes are given only for firm matches. Not all rows give a size; the values are once, few, many and, for expanded clones, a class.

DNA	CDR3	J	V	size	D
TGTGCCAGCAGCTTAACCTCGGACAGGGGAGGGGGCACTGAAGCTTTCTTT	CASSLTSDRGGGTEAFF	TRBJ1-1	TRBV13	NA	TRBD1
TGCAGCGTTATCAGGCAGAACACCGGGGAGCTGTTTTTT	CSVIRQNTGELFF	TRBJ2-2	TRBV29-1	NA	NA
TGTGCCAGTAGTATGGCCGCGGGAAGGTACACCGGGGAGCTGTTTTTT	CASSMAAGRYTGELFF	TRBJ2-2	TRBV19	NA	NA
TGCGCCAGCAGCCAAGACCCCGGCGGTCAGCCCCAGCATTTT	CASSQDPGGQPQHF	TRBJ1-5	TRBV4-1	NA	NA
TGTGCCAGCAGACCGACAGCGTACCAAGAGACCCAGTACTTC	CASRPTAYQETQYF	TRBJ2-5	TRBV6-5	NA	NA
TGTGCCAGCAGTTTATCCGGGGGGAAGGGCGAGCAGTACTTC	CASSLSGGKGEQYF	TRBJ2-7	TRBV27	NA	TRBD2
TGTGCCAGCAGCCCAAGGGAGGCTATCTCCTACGAGCAGTACTTC	CASSPREAISYEQYF	TRBJ2-7	TRBV7-9	NA	NA
TGTGCCAGCAGCCCCACGATCCTTGGGGGAGGCGAGCAGTACTTC	CASSPTILGGGEQYF	TRBJ2-7	TRBV28	NA	NA
TGTGCCAGCAGTCGGCGGGGGGCCAGCACAGATACGCAGTATTTT	CASSRRGASTDTQYF	TRBJ2-3	TRBV28	NA	TRBD2
TGTGCCAGTAGTACCCCGTCGGGGTACGAGCAGTACTTC	CASSTPSGYEQYF	TRBJ2-7	TRBV19	NA	NA
TGTGCCAGCAGTTTATCGGACGGGGAAATCTCCTACGAGCAGTACTTC	CASSLSDGEISYEQYF	TRBJ2-7	TRBV27	NA	NA
TGTGCCAGCAGCTTACTAGCGGGGGCCTACAATGAGCAGTTCTTC	CASSLLAGAYNEQFF	TRBJ2-1	TRBV11-3	NA	TRBD2
TGTGCCAGCAGTCCCGGGACAGGGAACTATGGCTACACCTTC	CASSPGTGNYGYTF	TRBJ1-2	TRBV27	NA	TRBD1
TGTGCCAGCAGTGTGGACTCGAGCTCCTACAATGAGCAGTTCTTC	CASSVDSSSYNEQFF	TRBJ2-1	TRBV6-4	NA	NA
TGTGCCAGCAGTGGACTAGCGACCACAGATACGCAGTATTTT	CASSGLATTDTQYF	TRBJ2-3	TRBV6-5	NA	TRBD2
TGTGCCAGCACACCGGGTACCCTGAACACTGAAGCTTTCTTT	CASTPGTLNTEAFF	TRBJ1-1	TRBV28	NA	NA
TGTGCCAGCAGTTTCCACAGTCCTGCAACTAATGAAAAACTGTTTTTT	CASSFHSPATNEKLFF	TRBJ1-4	TRBV6-6	NA	NA
TGTGCCAGCAGCCGACTTATACTAGCGGGAACAACAAAAACCGGGGAGCTGTTTTTT	CASSRLILAGTTKTGELFF	TRBJ2-2	TRBV7-9	NA	TRBD2
TGTGCCAGCAGATCACTAGCGGGAGTTATCACCGGGGAGCTGTTTTTT	CASRSLAGVITGELFF	TRBJ2-2	TRBV28	NA	TRBD2
TGTGCCAGCAGCCCGGTGGGGGGGGAGACCGGGGAGCTGTTTTTT	CASSPVGGETGELFF	TRBJ2-2	TRBV4-2	NA	TRBD2
TGTGCCAGGGGGTTACAGGGACAGCCCCCTACAATGAACACTGAAGCTTTCTTT	CARGLQGQPPTMNTEAFF	TRBJ1-1	TRBV27	NA	TRBD1
TGTGCCAGCAGCTCGTCGGGACAGGGAGCTGCAGATACGCAGTATTTT	CASSSSGQGAADTQYF	TRBJ2-3	TRBV7-9	NA	TRBD1
TGCGCCAGCAGCCCGAGCGGGGGGAGTGTACCTGAAGCTTTCTTT	CASSPSGGSVPEAFF	TRBJ1-1	TRBV5-1	NA	NA
TGTGCCAGCAGCCCTTGGACTGGTTACAATGAGCAGTTCTTC	CASSPWTGYNEQFF	TRBJ2-1	TRBV11-2	NA	NA
TGTGCCAGCAAACCCAGGGTTAACTATGGCTACACCTTC	CASKPRVNYGYTF	TRBJ1-2	TRBV6-5	NA	NA
TGCGCCAGCAGCTTGGAGGCGGGATCGAACACTGAAGCTTTCTTT	CASSLEAGSNTEAFF	TRBJ1-1	TRBV5-1	NA	NA
TGCGCCAGCAGCTCCCCCCGACTAGCGGGAGGCCCGCGGCCGATCACAGATACGCAGTATTTT	CASSSPRLAGGPRPITDTQYF	TRBJ2-3	TRBV5-1	NA	TRBD2
TGTGCCACTCTCTCCGGACAGGGTCGGGACCAGTACTTC	CATLSGQGRDQYF	TRBJ2-5	TRBV10-3	NA	TRBD1
TGTGCCAGCAGTTACTCGAGATTTGGAGGGAGTGATGAGCAGTTCTTC	CASSYSRFGGSDEQFF	TRBJ2-1	TRBV6-5	NA	NA
TGTGCCAGCACTCCGCATCCGGGTTCGGGGGTACGCGAGCAGTACTTC	CASTPHPGSGVREQYF	TRBJ2-7	TRBV27	NA	NA
TGTGCCAGCAGCTTAAGGGGACAGGCGAACACCGGGGAGCTGTTTTTT	CASSLRGQANTGELFF	TRBJ2-2	TRBV7-9	NA	TRBD1
TGTGCCATCAGTGAGTCGATTTTGGCACCTGTATCTGGCTACACCTTC	CAISESILAPVSGYTF	TRBJ1-2	TRBV10-3	NA	NA
TGTGCTAGTGGCTGGACAGGGGATAAAGCTTTCTTT	CASGWTGDKAFF	TRBJ1-1	TRBV12-5	few	TRBD1
TGTGCCAGCAGCTTGGTCGCAGTTACCTACGAGCAGTACTTC	CASSLVAVTYEQYF	TRBJ2-7	TRBV5-8	NA	NA
TGCGCCAGCCGAACATGGGACAGCTTTTCCTACGAGCAGTACTTC	CASRTWDSFSYEQYF	TRBJ2-7	TRBV5-1	NA	TRBD1
TGCGCCAGCAGTGGATCGGGACTAGCGGGCACAGATACGCAGTATTTT	CASSGSGLAGTDTQYF	TRBJ2-3	TRBV5-1	NA	TRBD2
TGTGCCAGCAGTTTTCATATAACGGACGAGCAGTACTTC	CASSFHITDEQYF	TRBJ2-7	TRBV27	NA	NA
TGCGCCAGCAGCCAAGGGGGGGATGAAAAACTGTTTTTT	CASSQGGDEKLFF	TRBJ1-4	TRBV4-1	NA	NA
TGTGCCAGCAGACAGGGTAGCAATCAGCCCCAGCATTTT	CASRQGSNQPQHF	TRBJ1-5	TRBV27	NA	NA
TGTGCCAGCACCCAGGGGGGCACTGAAGCTTTCTTT	CASTQGGTEAFF	TRBJ1-1	TRBV7-9	few	TRBD1
TGCGCCAGCAGCTTGGGGCTAGCTGGGACCTACGAGCAGTACTTC	CASSLGLAGTYEQYF	TRBJ2-7	TRBV5-1	NA	NA
TGCAGCGTTGAAGTCCCAGGACAAGAGGGCTACACCTTC	CSVEVPGQEGYTF	TRBJ1-2	TRBV29-1	NA	NA
TGTGCCAGCAGTCTCTTCGGGACAGATAGCAATCAGCCCCAGCATTTT	CASSLFGTDSNQPQHF	TRBJ1-5	TRBV28	few	TRBD1
TGTGCCAGCAGTTCCTTAGGGGGAACCATCACAGATACGCAGTATTTT	CASSSLGGTITDTQYF	TRBJ2-3	TRBV6-6	NA	NA
TGTGCCAGCAGTGACGGGGGGGACCCTTACGAGCAGTACTTC	CASSDGGDPYEQYF	TRBJ2-7	TRBV2	NA	TRBD2
TGTGCCAGCAGCCCGGAGCGGGGGTCCTACGAGCAGTACTTC	CASSPERGSYEQYF	TRBJ2-7	TRBV5-4	once	TRBD2
TGTGCCAGCAGCGACCGATCTGGGGGACTAGGAGAGACCCAGTACTTC	CASSDRSGGLGETQYF	TRBJ2-5	TRBV13	NA	TRBD2
TGTGCCAGCAGCGTAGGGGGACAGGGCTACGAGCAGTACTTC	CASSVGGQGYEQYF	TRBJ2-7	TRBV9	NA	TRBD1
TGCGCCAGCAGCTCCATGCCCGGGACATCCTACGAGCAGTACTTC	CASSSMPGTSYEQYF	TRBJ2-7	TRBV5-1	NA	NA
TGCAGCGGCACTAGCTACAACGAGCAGTACTTC	CSGTSYNEQYF	TRBJ2-7	TRBV29-1	NA	NA
TGTGCCACCAGCAGATGGCTGACAGATTCTGGCTACACCTTC	CATSRWLTDSGYTF	TRBJ1-2	TRBV15	few	NA
TGTGCCAGCAGCAATCGACCCCTAGCGGGGCTCTACAATGAGCAGTTCTTC	CASSNRPLAGLYNEQFF	TRBJ2-1	TRBV7-2	NA	TRBD2
TGTGCCAGCAGCTTGCGGCGTACCTACGAGCAGTACTTC	CASSLRRTYEQYF	TRBJ2-7	TRBV11-3	NA	NA